This T cell receptor beta chain was captured in a study of CD8 T cells in ankylosing spondylitis. General study results and limits: Made up of 7 to 9 highly homologous variants, a TCR beta motif appeared characteristic of ankylosing spondylitis blood. Significant enrichment of disease-linked clones was reported in matched ankylosing spondylitis synovial fluid. Disease-linked clones bore a CD8+ phenotype and were relatively rare in peripheral blood.

V was clipped by 4 bases and J by 4 bases; unmatched bases: 9. CDR3 length: 15 amino acids. Germline V gene data show CDR1 as ENHRY and CDR2 as SYGVKD. This clonotype was seen many times. The antigen is undetermined. Quantitative barcoded 5'-RACE was used to prepare TCR beta libraries. TCRdb re-called the 5' RACE reads through MiXCR, storing one row per CDR3 protein. The sample lists under 250,000 distinct CDR3 sequences; around 8% were seen once. V is TRBV10-3 and J is TRBJ2-7; 8 bases align to TRBD2. The specimen was blood, either unsorted or a sorted T cell fraction (not recorded which). This TCR came from a female donor with ankylosing spondylitis or in good health (not recorded which). In nucleotides, the CDR3 is TGTGCCATCAGTGCCCTTAGCGGGACTATGTACGAGCAGTACTTC. Translation gives CAISALSGTMYEQYF.